Presented here are 21 T cell receptor beta chains from one specimen sequenced in a study of T-cell memory formation after mild COVID-19. TCRdb analysed the 5' RACE reads with MiXCR anew, one entry per CDR3 protein. The profile covers around 510,000 distinct CDR3 sequences, with roughly 22% appearing a single time and approximately 8% taken by the ten largest. Input material: PBMCs or a T cell subset sorted from them (not recorded which). The receptors come from an adult woman who had mild COVID-19 (a few samples of this study predate the infection). Cell type and time point are not known.

This clonotype has at least ten counts. The J gene is TRBJ2-1, the V gene TRBV6-2 or TRBV6-3; 9 bases align to TRBD2. V gave up 0 bases and J gave up 8 bases; unmatched junction bases: 5. The CDR3 is 15 amino acids. The germline V gene encodes CDR1 MNHEY and CDR2 SVGEGT. The CDR3 DNA is TGTGCCAGCAGTTACTCGGTAGCGGGGGATTATGAGCAGTTCTTC. Protein product: CASSYSVAGDYEQFF.

This clonotype was seen once. The rearrangement joins TRBV11-1 to TRBJ1-5; D might be TRBD1 (5 bases). Germline V lookup: CDR1 SGHAT, CDR2 FQDESV (reference sequence). V was clipped by 1 base and J by 1 base, with 11 bases between them. The CDR3 is made up of 16 amino acids. The DNA of the CDR3 is TGTGCCAGCAGCTTAGTAAGGGGTACGAGCAATCAGCCCCAGCATTTT. It yields the protein CASSLVRGTSNQPQHF.

The chain carries TRBV19 and TRBJ1-1; D gene ambiguous. CDR3 length equals 14 residues. The germline gives CDR1 LNHDA, CDR2 SQIVND (reference sequence). V was cut by 6 bases and J by 0 bases, with 11 bases left in between. CDR3 sequence (DNA): TGTGCCAGTAGAGGACTGGACTTGAACACTGAAGCTTTCTTT. This sequence encodes CASRGLDLNTEAFF.

Concerning this clonotype: A clone one base away is much larger, so this may be a read error. This chain uses TRBV20-1 with TRBJ2-1; 8 bases match TRBD1. V shed 8 bases, J shed 3 bases, and the junction held 15 bases outside the gene matches. This CDR3 comprises 16 residues. Germline V CDR1 and CDR2: DFQATT, SNEGSKA (reference sequence). CDR3: CSTTRPGQEIYNEQFF. As DNA, the CDR3 is TGCAGTACAACCAGGCCGGGACAGGAGATCTACAATGAGCAGTTCTTC.

This clonotype has just a few counts. The chain has TRBV11-2 and TRBJ2-7; tentatively, D is TRBD1 (6 bases). CDR1 is SGHAT, CDR2 FQNNGV, per germline. The CDR3 is 14 residues long. The V and J ends lost 3 bases and 2 bases respectively, with 11 bases between them. The CDR3 loop is CASSFYWGPYEQYF. The CDR3 DNA sequence: TGTGCCAGCAGCTTTTACTGGGGGCCCTACGAGCAGTACTTC.

This chain links TRBV4-2 with TRBJ1-4; TRBD1 agrees at 7 bases. Germline V gene lookup returns CDR1 LGHNA and CDR2 YNFKEQ. This CDR3 is built from 16 residues. V shed 3 bases and J 4 bases; nucleotides not matched to a gene: 8. The CDR3 reads CASSQAYRGLNEKLFF. The CDR3 nucleotides are TGTGCCAGCAGCCAGGCCTACAGGGGACTTAATGAAAAACTGTTTTTT.

In this sample, this clonotype turned up a few times. This chain links TRBV5-4 with TRBJ2-3; 9 nucleotides agree with TRBD2. The CDR3 extends over 16 amino acids. The germline V gene encodes CDR1 SGHNT and CDR2 YYREEE (reference sequence). After removal of 4 bases from V and 3 bases from J, the junction contained 9 bases not matched to a gene. CDR3 in amino acids: CASSRRASGTTDTQYF. The DNA of the CDR3 is TGTGCCAGCAGCCGGCGGGCTAGCGGGACGACAGATACGCAGTATTTT.

The rearrangement uses TRBV28 and TRBJ2-2; a possible D gene is TRBD2 (6 bases). V gave up 6 bases and J gave up 2 bases, with 13 bases separating them. CDR1 and CDR2 from the germline V gene are MDHEN and SYDVKM. The CDR3 sequence is 15 residues long. This CDR3 reads CASRLGLLNTGELFF. CDR3 coding DNA: TGTGCCAGCAGACTGGGACTTCTTAACACCGGGGAGCTGTTTTTT.

J is TRBJ2-7 and V is TRBV12-3 or TRBV12-4; D may be TRBD1 or TRBD2 (6 bases each). There are 15 residues in the CDR3. Trimming stripped 6 bases from V and 2 bases from J, with 17 bases between. CDR3: CASSSGWGATYEQYF. CDR3 in DNA: TGTGCCAGCAGCAGTGGGTGGGGGGCCACCTACGAGCAGTACTTC.

There are a few counts of this clonotype. The chain uses TRBV7-2 and TRBJ1-1, with 7 bases identical to TRBD1. Germline V gives CDR1 SGHTA, CDR2 FQGNSA. The CDR3 has 13 residues. The J segment lost 5 bases and the V segment lost 4 bases, leaving 4 bases of the junction unmatched. The CDR3 nucleotides read TGTGCCAGCAGCTCCCGGACAGGAACTGAAGCTTTCTTT. It specifies CASSSRTGTEAFF.

As for this clonotype: This could be a read error, since a much larger clone is one nucleotide away. The gene calls are TRBV10-3 and TRBJ2-3; TRBD2 aligns across 10 bases. CDR1 is ENHRY, CDR2 SYGVKD, per germline. V lost 10 bases and J lost 1; bases outside the gene matches: 2. The CDR3 length is 13 residues. CDR3 coding DNA: TGTGCCACCGGACTAGCGGGCACAGATACGCAGTATTTT. Its translation: CATGLAGTDTQYF.

This clonotype was seen ten or more times. The V and J genes are TRBV7-3 and TRBJ2-3; D unclear. V was cut by 3 bases and J by 0 bases, with 4 bases left in between. The CDR3 is 13 amino acids. Looked up from germline, CDR1 is SGHTA and CDR2 is FQGTGA. The CDR3 sequence: CASSFLSTDTQYF. The DNA for the CDR3 is TGTGCCAGCAGCTTCCTGAGCACAGATACGCAGTATTTT.

This chain joins TRBV24-1 and TRBJ2-3; no clear D gene. Trimming cost V 5 bases and J 4 bases, with 6 bases left between them. Germline V lookup: CDR1 KGHDR, CDR2 SFDVKD. The CDR3 sequence is 12 residues long. The CDR3: CATSGISDTQYF. CDR3 DNA sequence: TGTGCCACCAGTGGGATATCAGATACGCAGTATTTT.

The sample holds a few counts of this clonotype. V and J are TRBV20-1 and TRBJ2-7, with D possibly being TRBD1 (5 bases). Trimming took 3 bases from V and 2 from J, leaving 14 bases between them. CDR3 length: 14 residues. From germline, CDR1 is DFQATT and CDR2 SNEGSKA (reference sequence). DNA of the CDR3: TGCAGTGCTAGGACCGACAGTAGCCCCTACGAGCAGTACTTC. It codes for CSARTDSSPYEQYF.

This clonotype was detected only a few times. The V and J genes are TRBV4-1 and TRBJ2-2, with D unclear. With 0 bases removed from V and 6 bases from J, the gap between germline ends came to 8 bases. CDR1 MGHRA and CDR2 YSYEKL come from the germline V gene. The CDR3 consists of 14 residues. The CDR3 loop is CASSQDQVPGELFF. As DNA, the CDR3 is TGCGCCAGCAGCCAAGATCAGGTGCCCGGGGAGCTGTTTTTT.

The table lists this clonotype with a few counts. The chain employs TRBV15 and TRBJ2-2; D not certain. V was pared by 4 bases and J by 4 bases, with 10 bases between. Germline CDR1 is LNHNV and CDR2 is YYDKDF (reference sequence). This CDR3 is 14 amino acids long. CDR3 nucleotide sequence: TGTGCCACCAGCACGAGAGACGGCACCGGGGAGCTGTTTTTT. Translation: CATSTRDGTGELFF.

This clonotype was seen only a few times. The chain has TRBV9 and TRBJ1-2; no clear D. V was pared by 0 bases and J by 7 bases, with 7 bases between. From germline, CDR1 is SGDLS and CDR2 YYNGEE. The CDR3 has 12 residues. The CDR3 protein is CASSVALGGYTF. CDR3 coding DNA: TGTGCCAGCAGCGTAGCTTTGGGTGGCTACACCTTC.

This clonotype was recorded a few times. V gene TRBV19 combines with J gene TRBJ1-4; possible D gene TRBD1, 5 bases. V lost 5 bases, J lost 8 bases, and 21 bases lay in between. The germline V gene encodes CDR1 LNHDA and CDR2 SQIVND (reference sequence). The CDR3 sequence is 16 residues long. The CDR3 region has the DNA TGTGCCAGTAGTTCTCCCCCTACATTCCGGGGGGAAAAACTGTTTTTT. This encodes CASSSPPTFRGEKLFF.

The chain has TRBV10-3 and TRBJ2-5, with D maybe TRBD2 (5 bases). Germline V CDR1 and CDR2: ENHRY, SYGVKD. Trimming left V 4 bases short and J 3 bases short, with 9 bases between. The CDR3 consists of 13 residues. CDR3 bases: TGTGCCATCAGTGTAGCGAGGGAAGAGACCCAGTACTTC. Translation gives CAISVAREETQYF.

The genes are TRBV10-3 and TRBJ1-5, with a possible D match to TRBD1 (6 bases). The V end lost 10 bases, the J end lost 0 bases, and 13 bases lay between the germline ends. Per the germline V gene, CDR1 is ENHRY and CDR2 is SYGVKD. The CDR3 totals 14 residues. The CDR3 loop is CATADSISNQPQHF. Written as DNA, the CDR3 is TGTGCCACTGCGGACAGTATTAGCAATCAGCCCCAGCATTTT.

This rearrangement joins TRBV7-2 to TRBJ2-7, with a weak D call TRBD2 (5 bases). V lost 1 base, J lost 5 bases, and 12 bases lay in between. Germline V CDR1 and CDR2: SGHTA, FQGNSA. The CDR3 is made up of 14 amino acids. The CDR3 region is CASSLGVGSDEQYF. DNA of the CDR3: TGTGCCAGCAGCTTAGGTGTAGGGAGCGACGAGCAGTACTTC.